This TCR beta chain was sequenced during a study of blood T cells in healthy people across ages. Study observations and caveats: Observed TCR beta diversity per million T cells went down as age went up. This fall followed a roughly linear course with age.

For the second PCR, which ran for about 6 to 12 cycles, a sample-barcoded 5' primer and a J-beta primer mix were used. TCRdb re-analysed the 5' RACE reads in MiXCR, keeping a single row per CDR3 protein. The table records some 760,000 distinct CDR3 sequences, roughly 25% of them present only once. Donors ranged from roughly 6 to 90 years old and were healthy Caucasians in Russia. Details on this clonotype: The antigen remains unidentified.

A further study also used this sample, focusing on T cells of mothers and their children.

This clonotype was obtained from a boy younger than 18 in good health. The specimen was blood.

The CDR3: CAVAAGQGFYEQYF. CDR3 in DNA: TGTGCCGTTGCCGCGGGACAGGGGTTCTACGAGCAGTACTTC. This sequence joins TRBV30 and TRBJ2-7; 10 nucleotides match TRBD1. The CDR3 extends over 14 amino acids. Trimming removed 8 bases from V and 3 bases from J; junction bases left unmatched: 10. The germline V gene encodes CDR1 GTSNPN and CDR2 SVGIG (reference sequence).